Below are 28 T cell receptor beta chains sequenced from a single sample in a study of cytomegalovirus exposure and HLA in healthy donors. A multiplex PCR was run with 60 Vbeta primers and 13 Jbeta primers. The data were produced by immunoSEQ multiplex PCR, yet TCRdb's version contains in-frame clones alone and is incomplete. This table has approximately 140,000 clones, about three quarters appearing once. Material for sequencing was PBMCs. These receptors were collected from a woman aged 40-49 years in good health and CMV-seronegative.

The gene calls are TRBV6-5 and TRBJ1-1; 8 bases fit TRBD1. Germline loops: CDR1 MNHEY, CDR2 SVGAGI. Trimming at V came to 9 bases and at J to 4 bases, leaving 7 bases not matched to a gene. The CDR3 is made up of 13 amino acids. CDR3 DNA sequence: TGTGCCAGTTACAGGGGGAGGAGCACTGAAGCTTTCTTT. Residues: CASYRGRSTEAFF.

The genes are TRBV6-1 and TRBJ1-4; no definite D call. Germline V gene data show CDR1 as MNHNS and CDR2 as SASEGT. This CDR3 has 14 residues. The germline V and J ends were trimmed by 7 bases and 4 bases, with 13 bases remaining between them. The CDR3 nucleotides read TGTGCCAGCACTGCAGGACGGGGTAATGAAAAACTGTTTTTT. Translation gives CASTAGRGNEKLFF.

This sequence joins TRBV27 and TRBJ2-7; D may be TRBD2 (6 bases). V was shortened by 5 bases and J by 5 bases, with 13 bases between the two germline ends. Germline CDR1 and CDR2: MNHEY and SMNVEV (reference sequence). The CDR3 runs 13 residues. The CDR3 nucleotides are TGTGCCAGCAGTCCGCGGGGTGCCGACGAGCAGTACTTC. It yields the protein CASSPRGADEQYF.

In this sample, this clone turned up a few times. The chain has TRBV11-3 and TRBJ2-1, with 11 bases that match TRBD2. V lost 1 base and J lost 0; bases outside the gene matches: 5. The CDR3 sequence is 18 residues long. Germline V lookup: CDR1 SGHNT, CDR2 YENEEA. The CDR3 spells CASSLAGLAESSYNEQFF. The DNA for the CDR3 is TGTGCCAGCAGCTTAGCGGGACTAGCGGAGAGCTCCTACAATGAGCAGTTCTTC.

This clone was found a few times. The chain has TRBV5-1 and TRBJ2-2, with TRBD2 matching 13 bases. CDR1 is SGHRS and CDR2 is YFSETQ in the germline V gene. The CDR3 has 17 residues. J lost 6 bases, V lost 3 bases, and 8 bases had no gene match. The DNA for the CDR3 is TGCGCCAGCAGCTCCGGGACTAGCGGGGCTCGGGCCGGGGAGCTGTTTTTT. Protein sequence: CASSSGTSGARAGELFF.

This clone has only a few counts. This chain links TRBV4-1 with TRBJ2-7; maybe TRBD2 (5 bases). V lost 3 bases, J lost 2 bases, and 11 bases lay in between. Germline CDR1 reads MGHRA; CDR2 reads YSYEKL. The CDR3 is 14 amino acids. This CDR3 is CASSHDAGAYEQYF. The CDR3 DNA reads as TGCGCCAGCAGCCACGATGCGGGCGCCTACGAGCAGTACTTC.

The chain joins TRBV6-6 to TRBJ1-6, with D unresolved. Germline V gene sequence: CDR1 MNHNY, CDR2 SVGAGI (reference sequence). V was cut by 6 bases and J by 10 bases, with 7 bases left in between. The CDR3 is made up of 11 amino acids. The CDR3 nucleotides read TGTGCCAGCAGGGGAGACTCACCCCTCCACTTT. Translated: CASRGDSPLHF.

The CDR3 nucleotides are TGTGCTAGTGGTTTGGTACAGACCGGGGAGCTGTTTTTT. Its translation: CASGLVQTGELFF. The gene calls are TRBV12-5 and TRBJ2-2; D is uncertain. CDR1 is LGHNT and CDR2 is FRNRAP in the germline V gene. Trimming took off 0 bases at V and 5 bases at J, with 4 bases between the two ends. The CDR3 is made up of 13 amino acids. Full variable domain (missing parts from reference TRBV12-5 and TRBJ2-2): DARVTQTPRHKVTEMGQEVTMRCQPILGHNTVFWYRQTMMQGLELLAYFRNRAPLDDSGMPKDRFSAEMPDATLATLKIQPSEPRDSAVYFCASGLVQTGELFFGEGSRLTVL.

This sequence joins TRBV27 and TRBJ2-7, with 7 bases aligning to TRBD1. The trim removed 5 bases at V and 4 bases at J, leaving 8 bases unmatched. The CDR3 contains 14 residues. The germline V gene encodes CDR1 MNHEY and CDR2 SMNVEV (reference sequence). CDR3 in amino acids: CASSPRQGRYEQYF. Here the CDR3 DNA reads TGTGCCAGCAGTCCACGACAGGGAAGGTACGAGCAGTACTTC.

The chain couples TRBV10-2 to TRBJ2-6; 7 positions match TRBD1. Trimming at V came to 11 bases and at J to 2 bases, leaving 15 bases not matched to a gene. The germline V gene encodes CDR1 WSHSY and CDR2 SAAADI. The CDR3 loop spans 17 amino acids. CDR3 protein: CAAPRGERGPGANVLTF. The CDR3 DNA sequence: TGCGCCGCCCCACGAGGGGAAAGGGGGCCTGGGGCCAACGTCCTGACTTTC.

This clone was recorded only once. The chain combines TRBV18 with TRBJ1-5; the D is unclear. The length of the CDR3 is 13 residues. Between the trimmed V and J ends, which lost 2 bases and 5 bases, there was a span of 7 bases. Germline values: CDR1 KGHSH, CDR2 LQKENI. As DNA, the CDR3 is TGTGCCAGCTCACCAGAGGAGGATCAGCCCCAGCATTTT. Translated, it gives CASSPEEDQPQHF.

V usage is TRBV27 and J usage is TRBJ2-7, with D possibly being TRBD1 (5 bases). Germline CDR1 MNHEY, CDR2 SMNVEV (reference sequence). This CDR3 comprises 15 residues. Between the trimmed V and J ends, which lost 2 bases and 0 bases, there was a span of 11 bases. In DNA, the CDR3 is TGTGCCAGCAGTTTAACCAGACAGAGCTCCTACGAGCAGTACTTC. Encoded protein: CASSLTRQSSYEQYF.

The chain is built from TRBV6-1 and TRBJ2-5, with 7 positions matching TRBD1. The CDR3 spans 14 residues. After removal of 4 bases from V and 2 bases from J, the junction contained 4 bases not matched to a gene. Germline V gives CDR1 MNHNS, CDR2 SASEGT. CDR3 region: CASSAGTAQETQYF. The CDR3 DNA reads TGTGCCAGCAGTGCCGGGACAGCTCAAGAGACCCAGTACTTC.

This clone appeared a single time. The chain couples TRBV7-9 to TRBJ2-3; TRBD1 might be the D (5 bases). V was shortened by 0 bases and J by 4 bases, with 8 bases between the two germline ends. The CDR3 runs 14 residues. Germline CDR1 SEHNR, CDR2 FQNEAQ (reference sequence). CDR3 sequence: CASSLAQAADTQYF. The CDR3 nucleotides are TGTGCCAGCAGCTTAGCACAGGCGGCAGATACGCAGTATTTT.

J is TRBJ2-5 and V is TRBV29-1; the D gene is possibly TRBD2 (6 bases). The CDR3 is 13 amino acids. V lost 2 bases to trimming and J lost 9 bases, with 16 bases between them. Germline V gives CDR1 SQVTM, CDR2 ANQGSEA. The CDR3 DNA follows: TGCAGCGTTGAATCTTCCCTCTCGGGGGCCCAGTACTTC. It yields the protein CSVESSLSGAQYF.

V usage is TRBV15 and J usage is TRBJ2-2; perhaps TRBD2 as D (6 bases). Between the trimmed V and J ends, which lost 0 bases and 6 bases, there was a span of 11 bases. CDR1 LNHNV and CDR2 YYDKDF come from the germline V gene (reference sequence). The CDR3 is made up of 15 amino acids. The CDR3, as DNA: TGTGCCACCAGCAGAGATCTGGGGGGTTCCGGGGAGCTGTTTTTT. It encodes CATSRDLGGSGELFF.

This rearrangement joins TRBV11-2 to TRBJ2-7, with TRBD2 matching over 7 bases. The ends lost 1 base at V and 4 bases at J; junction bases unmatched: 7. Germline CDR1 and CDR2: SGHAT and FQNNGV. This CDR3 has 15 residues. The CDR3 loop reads CASSLVGGGSYEQYF. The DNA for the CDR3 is TGTGCCAGCAGCTTAGTGGGGGGAGGGTCTTACGAGCAGTACTTC.

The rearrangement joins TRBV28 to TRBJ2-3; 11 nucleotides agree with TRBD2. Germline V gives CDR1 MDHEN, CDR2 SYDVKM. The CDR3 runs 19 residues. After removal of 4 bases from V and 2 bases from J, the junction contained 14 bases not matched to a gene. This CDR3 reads CASSSRVLAGVRDTDTQYF. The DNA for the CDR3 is TGTGCCAGCAGTTCGCGAGTACTAGCGGGGGTGAGGGACACAGATACGCAGTATTTT.

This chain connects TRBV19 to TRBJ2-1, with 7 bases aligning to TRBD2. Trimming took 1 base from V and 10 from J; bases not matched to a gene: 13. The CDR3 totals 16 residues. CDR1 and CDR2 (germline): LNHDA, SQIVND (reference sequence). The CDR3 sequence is CASSIGPASGRREQFF. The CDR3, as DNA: TGTGCCAGTAGTATAGGGCCGGCTAGCGGAAGGCGGGAGCAGTTCTTC.

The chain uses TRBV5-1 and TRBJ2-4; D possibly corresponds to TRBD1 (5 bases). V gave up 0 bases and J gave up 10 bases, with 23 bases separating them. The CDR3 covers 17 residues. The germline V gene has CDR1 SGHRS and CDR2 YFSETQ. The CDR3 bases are TGCGCCAGCAGCTTGGGAACCGGCAGGGATATTCCCGAGATTCAGTACTTC. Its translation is CASSLGTGRDIPEIQYF. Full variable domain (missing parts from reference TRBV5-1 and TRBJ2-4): KAGVTQTPRYLIKTRGQQVTLSCSPISGHRSVSWYQQTPGQGLQFLFEYFSETQRNKGNFPGRFSGRQFSNSRSEMNVSTLELGDSALYLCASSLGTGRDIPEIQYFGAGTRLSVL.

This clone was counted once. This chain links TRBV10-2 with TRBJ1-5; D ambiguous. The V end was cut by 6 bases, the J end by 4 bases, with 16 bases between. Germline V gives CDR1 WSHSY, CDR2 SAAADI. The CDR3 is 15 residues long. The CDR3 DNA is TGCGCCAGCAGCCTTTGGGCCGGAGGGAATCAGCCCCAGCATTTT. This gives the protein CASSLWAGGNQPQHF.

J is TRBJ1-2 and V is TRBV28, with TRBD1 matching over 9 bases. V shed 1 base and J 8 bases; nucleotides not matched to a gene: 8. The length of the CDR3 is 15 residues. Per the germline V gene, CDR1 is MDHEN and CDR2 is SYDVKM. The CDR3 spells CASSLSPGQGIGYTF. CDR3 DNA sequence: TGTGCCAGCAGTTTATCTCCGGGACAGGGAATCGGCTACACCTTC.

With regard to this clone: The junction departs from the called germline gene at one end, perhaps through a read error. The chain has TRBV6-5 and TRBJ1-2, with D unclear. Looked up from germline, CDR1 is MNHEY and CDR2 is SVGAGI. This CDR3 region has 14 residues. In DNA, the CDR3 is TGTGCCAGCACTTACGGGCCAGGCGTCTATGGCTACACCTTC. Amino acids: CASTYGPGVYGYTF.

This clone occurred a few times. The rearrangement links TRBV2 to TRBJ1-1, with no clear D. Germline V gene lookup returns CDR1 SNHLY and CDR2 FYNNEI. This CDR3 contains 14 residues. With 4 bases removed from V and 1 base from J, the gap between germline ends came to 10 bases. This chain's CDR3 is CASSVNRENTEAFF. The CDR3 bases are TGTGCCAGCAGTGTAAACAGAGAGAACACTGAAGCTTTCTTT.

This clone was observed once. The DNA for the CDR3 is TGTGCCAGCAGCGTACTAGCGGGAGCGGCCGGGGAGCTGTTTTTT. It yields the protein CASSVLAGAAGELFF. The gene calls are TRBV7-6 and TRBJ2-2; TRBD2 matches 11 bases. Losses at the gene ends were 5 bases for V and 6 bases for J; bases not matched to a gene: 5. The germline V gene encodes CDR1 SGHVS and CDR2 FNYEAQ. This CDR3 is built from 15 residues.

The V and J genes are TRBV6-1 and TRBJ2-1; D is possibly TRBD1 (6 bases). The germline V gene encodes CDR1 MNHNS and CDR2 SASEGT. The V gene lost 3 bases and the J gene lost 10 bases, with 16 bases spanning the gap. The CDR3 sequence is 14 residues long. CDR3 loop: CASSDKLGAGEQFF. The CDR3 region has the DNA TGTGCCAGCAGTGATAAGTTGGGGGCTGGGGAGCAGTTCTTC.

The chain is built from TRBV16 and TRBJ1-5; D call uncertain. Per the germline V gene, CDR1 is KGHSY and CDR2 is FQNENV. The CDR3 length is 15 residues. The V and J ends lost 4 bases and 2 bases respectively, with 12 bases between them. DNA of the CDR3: TGTGCCAGCAGCCGAGTAAACGCGGGCAATCAGCCCCAGCATTTT. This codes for CASSRVNAGNQPQHF.

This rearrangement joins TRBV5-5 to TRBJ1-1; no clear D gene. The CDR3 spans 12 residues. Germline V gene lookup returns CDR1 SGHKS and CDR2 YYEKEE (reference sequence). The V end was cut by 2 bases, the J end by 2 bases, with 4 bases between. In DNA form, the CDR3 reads TGTGCCAGCAGCTTACAAAACACTGAAGCTTTCTTT. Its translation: CASSLQNTEAFF.